Listed below are T cell receptor beta chains from one sample, sequenced in a study of shared clonotypes between healthy human individuals. The method was immunoSEQ multiplex PCR; TCRdb's version includes in-frame clones alone and lacks a portion of them. This sample yields roughly 2.4 million clones, of which under 97% are seen a single time; roughly 0.13% belongs to the top ten. Sequenced: naive CD4+ T cells sorted from blood. These receptors came from a man aged 18 to 35 in good health. The conserved cysteine and the conserved F or W are not part of the CDR3 here. Fields, in order: V gene, J gene, CDR3 protein.

>TRBV6-5|TRBJ2-3
ATRQGTDTQY
>TRBV7-9|TRBJ2-1
ASRSGTRTYNEQF
>TRBV7-2|TRBJ2-5
ASSRYQETQY
>TRBV5-4|TRBJ1-1
ASSWKGGRTEAF
>TRBV6-6|TRBJ2-3
ASSLAGRDTQY
>TRBV4-3|TRBJ2-7
ASSQVAGKYEQY
>TRBV19|TRBJ2-7
ASSWGLMDEQY
>TRBV7-2|TRBJ2-1
ASSLSPGIQYNEQF
>TRBV9|TRBJ1-4
ASSLRPGTTNEKLF
>TRBV18|TRBJ2-3
ASSPGLRTDTQY
>TRBV5-8|TRBJ2-4
ASSLSIGTRLLMGY
>TRBV6-5|TRBJ1-2
ASSNRRGVNGYT
>TRBV19|TRBJ1-3
ASSNPGHSGNTIY
>TRBV30|TRBJ2-5
AWSGGAETQY
>TRBV10-1|TRBJ1-2
ASSEEANYGYT
>TRBV5-4|TRBJ1-6
ASRPPGQGNSPLH
>TRBV6-5|TRBJ2-6
ASSYEFRAGANVLT
>TRBV28|TRBJ1-5
ASRPGQGAGQPQH
>TRBV5-1|TRBJ2-7
ASSRTGSYEQY
>TRBV28|TRBJ1-1
ASSLTGANTEAF
>TRBV5-1|TRBJ1-2
ASSSGTGTGYT
>TRBV28|TRBJ1-1
ASSLRDRGPMSYTEAF
>TRBV28|TRBJ1-3
ASSSPGISGNTIY
>TRBV2|TRBJ1-2
ASRDDSYGYT